This is a list of T cell receptor beta chains from one sample in a study of shared clonotypes between healthy human individuals. The table came from immunoSEQ multiplex PCR; TCRdb's copy has only in-frame clones and leaves some out. This sample carries 2 million to 3 million clones, under 95% of them seen once, and the ten largest clones take around 0.4%. Sequencing was performed on naive CD4+ T cells from PBMCs. The source is a young man in good health. Some clones in this sample may be carry-over from other donors' samples. Both conserved end residues are part of each CDR3. Fields, in order: D gene, V gene, clone size, J gene, CDR3 protein, CDR3 DNA. The D gene is left open where the match is weak. The size entry is marked missing in some rows and otherwise reads once, few, many or a size class.

>TRBD1|TRBV2|.|TRBJ1-2
CASSLERTGSYGYTF
TGTGCCAGCAGCCTCGAGCGGACAGGGTCCTATGGCTACACCTTC
>TRBD1|TRBV6-5|.|TRBJ1-2
CASSAWTGTNYDYTF
TGTGCCAGCAGTGCTTGGACAGGGACTAACTATGACTACACCTTC
>TRBD1|TRBV7-9|.|TRBJ2-7
CASSLAGRGRVEQYF
TGTGCCAGCAGCTTAGCGGGCAGGGGGCGCGTCGAGCAGTACTTC
>.|TRBV6-1|.|TRBJ2-7
CASRSGAGGSYEQYF
TGTGCCAGCAGGTCAGGGGCCGGAGGCTCCTACGAGCAGTACTTC
>TRBD1|TRBV28|.|TRBJ2-2
CASSSTGRDRWTGELFF
TGTGCCAGCAGTTCCACAGGCCGGGACAGGTGGACCGGGGAGCTGTTTTTT
>.|TRBV7-9|once|TRBJ1-1
CASSLDKEAFF
TGTGCCAGCAGCTTAGACAAGGAAGCTTTCTTT
>TRBD2|TRBV5-5|.|TRBJ2-3
CASSLGTGTSGSQRTDTQYF
TGTGCCAGCAGCTTGGGAACCGGGACTAGCGGGAGCCAACGCACAGATACGCAGTATTTT
>.|TRBV6-6|few|TRBJ1-5
CASSYSMSQPQHF
TGTGCCAGCAGTTACTCGATGAGTCAGCCCCAGCATTTT
>TRBD1|TRBV27|.|TRBJ1-6
CASRDDRGARRSSPLHF
TGTGCCAGCCGCGACGACAGGGGGGCGCGGAGATCTTCACCCCTCCACTTT
>TRBD1|TRBV10-2|.|TRBJ1-5
CASRVTGGNQPQHF
TGCGCCAGCAGGGTGACAGGGGGCAATCAGCCCCAGCATTTT
>.|TRBV27|.|TRBJ2-3
CASSLSGRYRGTDTQYF
TGTGCCAGCAGTTTATCGGGGCGGTACCGAGGCACAGATACGCAGTATTTT
>.|TRBV12-5|.|TRBJ1-2
CASGPPGAGVGYTF
TGTGCTAGTGGGCCACCGGGGGCAGGGGTCGGCTACACCTTC
>.|TRBV27|.|TRBJ2-7
CASSLHAGSYEQYF
TGTGCCAGCAGTCTCCACGCAGGTTCCTACGAGCAGTACTTC
>.|TRBV19|.|TRBJ1-2
CASSMHEQGSGYTF
TGTGCCAGTAGTATGCACGAACAGGGTTCTGGCTACACCTTC
>TRBD1|TRBV7-3|.|TRBJ2-5
CASSTTGGGETQYF
TGTGCCAGCAGCACGACAGGGGGCGGGGAGACCCAGTACTTC
>.|TRBV30|.|TRBJ1-1
CAYRGIENTEAFF
TGTGCCTACCGGGGTATCGAGAACACTGAAGCTTTCTTT
>.|TRBV2|.|TRBJ1-5
CASEGDNQPQHF
TGTGCCAGCGAAGGGGACAATCAGCCCCAGCATTTT
>.|TRBV19|.|TRBJ2-2
CASSIQDTGELFF
TGTGCCAGTAGTATACAAGATACCGGGGAGCTGTTTTTT
>.|TRBV5-1|once|TRBJ1-1
CASSLVGSYLGMNTEAFF
TGCGCCAGCAGCTTGGTCGGGAGTTACCTGGGGATGAACACTGAAGCTTTCTTT
>TRBD1|TRBV18|.|TRBJ2-7
CASSQTGTGYEQYF
TGTGCCAGCTCACAAACCGGGACAGGCTACGAGCAGTACTTC
>.|TRBV9|.|TRBJ1-5
CASSRENSNQPQHF
TGTGCCAGCAGCAGGGAGAATAGCAATCAGCCCCAGCATTTT
>TRBD2|TRBV27|.|TRBJ2-5
CATSGGETQYF
TGTGCCACCAGCGGGGGGGAGACCCAGTACTTC
>.|TRBV11-2|.|TRBJ2-5
CASSSGLKETQYF
TGTGCCAGCAGCTCGGGCCTTAAAGAGACCCAGTACTTC
>.|TRBV18|.|TRBJ2-7
CASSPQTGYEQYF
TGTGCCAGCTCACCGCAGACAGGCTACGAGCAGTACTTC
>TRBD1|TRBV18|.|TRBJ1-5
CASSPNRQGVSSNQPQHF
TGTGCCAGCTCACCAAATCGACAGGGTGTAAGCAGCAATCAGCCCCAGCATTTT
>.|TRBV5-1|.|TRBJ2-7
CASSHFGAGLGEQYF
TGCGCCAGCAGTCATTTCGGTGCGGGGCTCGGCGAGCAGTACTTC
>.|TRBV2|.|TRBJ1-1
CASYRLRQVGNTEAFF
TGTGCCAGCTACCGCCTCCGACAGGTGGGGAACACTGAAGCTTTCTTT
>.|TRBV9|once|TRBJ2-1
CASSVAGVGNEQFF
TGTGCCAGCAGCGTAGCGGGAGTCGGCAATGAGCAGTTCTTC
>.|TRBV7-3|.|TRBJ2-1
CASSLIGRANNEQFF
TGTGCCAGCAGCTTAATCGGCAGGGCGAACAATGAGCAGTTCTTC
>.|TRBV11-2|.|TRBJ2-3
CASSLGAGRLTDTQYF
TGTGCCAGCAGCTTAGGAGCGGGCAGGCTGACAGATACGCAGTATTTT
>.|TRBV10-3|.|TRBJ1-1
CAIASHEGLNTEAFF
TGTGCCATCGCGTCCCATGAGGGCTTGAACACTGAAGCTTTCTTT
>.|TRBV25-1|.|TRBJ1-1
CASSESGMFMNTEAFF
TGTGCCAGCAGTGAATCAGGGATGTTCATGAACACTGAAGCTTTCTTT
>.|TRBV11-2|.|TRBJ2-1
CASSSRIPEQFF
TGTGCCAGCAGTTCTAGAATTCCTGAGCAGTTCTTC
>TRBD1|TRBV10-3|.|TRBJ2-7
CATQSRTGNSYEQYF
TGTGCCACCCAAAGCCGGACAGGGAACTCCTACGAGCAGTACTTC
>.|TRBV18|once|TRBJ1-3
CASSQDIRGNTIYF
TGTGCCAGCTCACAGGACATACGTGGAAACACCATATATTTT
>.|TRBV6-6|.|TRBJ2-3
CASTPGIGVGTQYF
TGTGCCAGCACCCCAGGAATTGGGGTTGGTACGCAGTATTTT
>.|TRBV27|.|TRBJ2-7
CASRDGLKFREQYF
TGTGCCAGCAGAGATGGACTAAAATTTCGCGAGCAGTACTTC
>.|TRBV6-5|.|TRBJ2-7
CASFFGYEQYF
TGTGCCAGCTTTTTTGGGTACGAGCAGTACTTC
>.|TRBV19|once|TRBJ1-5
CASRTTLQGRNQPQHF
TGTGCCAGTAGGACCACGTTGCAGGGTCGCAATCAGCCCCAGCATTTT
>TRBD2|TRBV5-1|.|TRBJ2-1
CASSLVRLAGDSYNEQFF
TGCGCCAGCAGCTTGGTTCGCTTAGCGGGGGACTCCTACAATGAGCAGTTCTTC
>TRBD2|TRBV9|.|TRBJ2-2
CASSVASGRATGELFF
TGTGCCAGCAGCGTAGCTAGCGGGAGGGCCACCGGGGAGCTGTTTTTT
>.|TRBV7-3|once|TRBJ2-7
CASSTLLGGSYEQYF
TGTGCCAGCAGCACTCTCCTTGGCGGGTCCTACGAGCAGTACTTC
>.|TRBV6-5|.|TRBJ1-3
CASSYSTSSSGNTIYF
TGTGCCAGCAGTTACTCTACCTCGAGCTCTGGAAACACCATATATTTT
>.|TRBV7-8|.|TRBJ2-1
CASSGVRISGDEQFF
TGTGCCAGCAGCGGGGTTAGGATTAGTGGTGATGAGCAGTTCTTC
>.|TRBV6-6|once|TRBJ1-5
CASSVLDSINQPQHF
TGTGCCAGCAGTGTACTAGACAGTATTAATCAGCCCCAGCATTTT
>.|TRBV18|once|TRBJ1-2
CASSPTGDYGYTF
TGTGCCAGCTCACCGACAGGAGACTATGGCTACACCTTC
>.|TRBV30|.|TRBJ1-1
CARSVLTEAFF
TGTGCCCGGAGTGTATTGACTGAAGCTTTCTTT
>TRBD1|TRBV11-2|.|TRBJ2-2
CASMQRQGSNTGELFF
TGTGCCAGCATGCAAAGACAGGGGTCGAACACCGGGGAGCTGTTTTTT